These 23 T cell receptor beta chains originate from one sample sequenced in a study of T cell changes during pregnancy in multiple sclerosis. TCRdb keeps only in-frame clones here, not all; method: immunoSEQ multiplex PCR. The table records tens of thousands of clones, over 75% of them present only once. The source material was peripheral blood, sampled in the first trimester of pregnancy. The source of these receptors is a female donor with multiple sclerosis, enrolled in a pregnancy study.

The V call is TRBV6-1, the J call TRBJ2-4; D perhaps matches TRBD1 (6 bases). Germline loops: CDR1 MNHNS, CDR2 SASEGT. Trimming pared 1 base from V and 3 bases from J, leaving 19 bases between. This CDR3 contains 18 residues. The CDR3 is CASSEGDRRSQNKNIQYF. The CDR3 nucleotides read TGTGCCAGCAGTGAAGGTGACAGGCGAAGCCAAAACAAAAACATTCAGTACTTC.

For the CDR3, the DNA is TGTGCCAGCAGCGCTCGACTCTTCAAGAGCTCCTACGAGCAGTACTTC. Translated, it gives CASSARLFKSSYEQYF. This sequence joins TRBV7-2 and TRBJ2-7, with no clear D. Trimming left V 5 bases short and J 0 bases short, with 17 bases between. The CDR3 loop spans 16 amino acids. Germline CDR1 reads SGHTA; CDR2 reads FQGNSA. The whole variable domain, remainder taken from reference TRBV7-2 and TRBJ2-7, is GAGVSQSPSNKVTEKGKDVELRCDPISGHTALYWYRQSLGQGLEFLIYFQGNSAPDKSGLPSDRFSAERTGGSVSTLTIQRTQQEDSAVYLCASSARLFKSSYEQYFGPGTRLTVT.

The chain combines TRBV10-2 with TRBJ2-5; TRBD2 matches 11 bases. The trim removed 0 bases at V and 4 bases at J, leaving 10 bases unmatched. The CDR3 loop spans 18 amino acids. CDR1 and CDR2 from the germline V gene are WSHSY and SAAADI. The CDR3 protein is CASSESGSGRVRSETQYF. CDR3 nucleotides: TGCGCCAGCAGTGAGTCGGGTAGCGGGAGGGTAAGGTCAGAGACCCAGTACTTC.

The chain links TRBV7-2 to TRBJ2-1; 10 bases are shared with TRBD2. Losses at the gene ends were 4 bases for V and 8 bases for J; bases not matched to a gene: 11. Germline CDR1 and CDR2: SGHTA and FQGNSA. The CDR3 runs to 16 residues. DNA for the CDR3: TGTGCCAGCAGCTGGGGACTAGCGTTCCGGCGGGATGAGCAGTTCTTC. Protein: CASSWGLAFRRDEQFF.

The chain joins TRBV5-4 to TRBJ1-1, with D possibly being TRBD1 (6 bases). This CDR3 spans 16 amino acids. CDR1 and CDR2 (germline): SGHNT, YYREEE (reference sequence). The ends were cut back, 0 bases at V and 4 bases at J, with 16 bases in the middle. The chain's CDR3 is CASSLGTTGVITEAFF. The CDR3 coding sequence is TGTGCCAGCAGCTTGGGAACGACAGGAGTAATCACTGAAGCTTTCTTT.

This sequence joins TRBV28 and TRBJ2-5; a possible D gene is TRBD2 (6 bases). The V gene lost 6 bases and the J gene lost 2 bases, with 25 bases spanning the gap. The V gene's germline CDR1 is MDHEN and CDR2 SYDVKM. This CDR3 region has 18 residues. CDR3 coding DNA: TGTGCCAGCAGCTGTAACCGCCCTCGGGCGGGGCCTCAAGAGACCCAGTACTTC. Amino acids: CASSCNRPRAGPQETQYF.

The V call is TRBV6-1, the J call TRBJ2-7; 7 bases agree with TRBD1. The J segment lost 5 bases and the V segment lost 4 bases, leaving 8 bases of the junction unmatched. The CDR3 spans 14 residues. Looked up from germline, CDR1 is MNHNS and CDR2 is SASEGT. CDR3 nucleotides: TGTGCCAGCAGTGTGAGGGACAGAGAGCACGAGCAGTACTTC. Its protein is CASSVRDREHEQYF.

A few counts support this clone. The chain recombines TRBV28 with TRBJ1-1, with 8 positions matching TRBD1. The trim removed 6 bases at V and 1 base at J, leaving 7 bases unmatched. Germline lookup yields CDR1 MDHEN and CDR2 SYDVKM. This CDR3 is 15 amino acids long. CDR3 DNA: TGTGCCAGCAGCCCGGACAGGGCCAGGAACACTGAAGCTTTCTTT. It encodes CASSPDRARNTEAFF.

The genes are TRBV27 and TRBJ2-7, with TRBD1 matching 7 bases. Looked up from germline, CDR1 is MNHEY and CDR2 is SMNVEV (reference sequence). The CDR3 totals 14 residues. J was trimmed by 3 bases and V by 2 bases; bases with no gene match: 4. The CDR3, as DNA: TGTGCCAGCAGTTTAAGGGACAGCCTCTACGAGCAGTACTTC. Protein product: CASSLRDSLYEQYF.

This chain uses TRBV27 with TRBJ1-2, with D tentatively TRBD1 (6 bases). Trimming removed 0 bases at V and 2 bases at J, with 13 bases between. The germline CDR1 and CDR2 sequences are MNHEY and SMNVEV (reference sequence). CDR3 length: 16 amino acids. The CDR3 DNA follows: TGTGCCAGCAGTTTATCGAGAATGACAGGCAACTATGGCTACACCTTC. Encoded protein: CASSLSRMTGNYGYTF.

This clone was observed once. V gene TRBV12-2 combines with J gene TRBJ2-7; TRBD1, as called in the table, went unchecked against the DNA. TRBV12-2 is assigned pseudogene status. This CDR3 region has 15 residues. The CDR3 DNA reads TGTGCAAGTCGCTTAGTGAACAGGGGGCTATACGAGCAGTACTTC. It codes for CASRLVNRGLYEQYF.

This clone was counted only a few times. This chain links TRBV23-1 with TRBJ1-5; the match to TRBD1 covers 9 bases. TRBV23-1 is designated an ORF whose function remains uncertain. This CDR3 comprises 20 residues. V shed 0 bases and J 4 bases; nucleotides not matched to a gene: 16. This CDR3 is CASSQSTPGYRGHLNQPQHF. CDR3 nucleotides: TGCGCCAGCAGTCAATCCACCCCAGGCTACAGGGGGCACTTAAATCAGCCCCAGCATTTT.

The chain couples TRBV10-1 to TRBJ1-3; D call uncertain. Germline assignment: CDR1 WNHNN and CDR2 SYGVQD (reference sequence). The CDR3 is made up of 14 amino acids. The V end was cut by 4 bases, the J end by 1 base, with 8 bases between. The DNA for the CDR3 is TGCGCCAGCAGTGCAGGAGGTTCTGGAAACACCATATATTTT. As protein: CASSAGGSGNTIYF.

The genes are TRBV19 and TRBJ1-1, with 7 bases fitting TRBD1. CDR3 length: 16 residues. J gave up 4 bases and V 5 bases, and 13 bases lay outside the gene matches. Germline loops: CDR1 LNHDA, CDR2 SQIVND (reference sequence). The CDR3 sequence: CASSPDGRQGRTEAFF. DNA for the CDR3: TGTGCCAGTAGTCCCGACGGAAGACAGGGCCGCACTGAAGCTTTCTTT.

The rearrangement links TRBV4-2 to TRBJ2-7; TRBD1 matches 11 bases. Germline CDR1 is LGHNA and CDR2 is YNFKEQ. The CDR3 length is 15 residues. V shed 4 bases and J 4 bases; nucleotides not matched to a gene: 6. The CDR3 DNA is TGTGCCAGCAGCCCAGGACAGGGGGCTTTGTACGAGCAGTACTTC. This codes for CASSPGQGALYEQYF.

This chain links TRBV11-2 with TRBJ2-7; D may be TRBD2 (6 bases). This CDR3 is built from 14 residues. CDR1 is SGHAT and CDR2 is FQNNGV in the germline V gene. Trimming stripped 2 bases from V and 3 bases from J, with 11 bases between. CDR3 loop: CASSLSGSYYEQYF. CDR3 bases: TGTGCCAGCAGCTTATCCGGGAGTTACTACGAGCAGTACTTC. Variable domain in full (rest from reference TRBV11-2 and TRBJ2-7): EAGVAQSPRYKIIEKRQSVAFWCNPISGHATLYWYQQILGQGPKLLIQFQNNGVVDDSQLPKDRFSAERLKGVDSTLKIQPAKLEDSAVYLCASSLSGSYYEQYFGPGTRLTVT.

This sequence joins TRBV27 and TRBJ2-3; TRBD2 matches at 8 bases. This CDR3 has 17 amino acids. V dropped 5 bases and J dropped 2; count of bases not matched to a gene: 12. Germline V gene sequence: CDR1 MNHEY, CDR2 SMNVEV (reference sequence). CDR3 amino acids: CASSPRYSTSDTDTQYF. DNA of the CDR3: TGTGCCAGCAGTCCGAGATACTCGACTAGCGACACAGATACGCAGTATTTT.

The V gene is TRBV4-2, the J gene TRBJ2-5; 13 bases line up with TRBD2. V dropped 1 base and J dropped 3; count of bases not matched to a gene: 5. Germline V gene lookup returns CDR1 LGHNA and CDR2 YNFKEQ. The CDR3 spans 17 residues. The CDR3: CASSQVIGLAGEETQYF. Here the CDR3 DNA reads TGTGCCAGCAGCCAAGTTATTGGACTAGCGGGAGAAGAGACCCAGTACTTC.

The rearrangement joins TRBV30 to TRBJ2-7, with TRBD1 matching over 7 bases. Germline V CDR1 and CDR2: GTSNPN, SVGIG (reference sequence). Germline trimming cut 2 bases from V and 5 bases from J; bases unmatched to any gene: 6. The CDR3 runs to 13 residues. CDR3 sequence: CAWSRQGADEQYF. CDR3 DNA: TGTGCCTGGAGTCGACAGGGTGCGGACGAGCAGTACTTC.

The chain combines TRBV30 with TRBJ2-5; possible D gene TRBD2, 6 bases. The J call is uncertain, as TRBJ2-7 better fits the DNA end. CDR3 length: 14 residues. CDR1 is GTSNPN, CDR2 SVGIG, per germline (reference sequence). The CDR3 DNA sequence: TGTGCCTGGAGTCCAGGGAGGAGCTCCTACGAGCAGTACTTC. It specifies CAWSPGRSSYEQYF.

The rearrangement uses TRBV5-1 and TRBJ2-1; 10 bases are shared with TRBD2. The CDR3 loop spans 14 amino acids. The V gene's germline CDR1 is SGHRS and CDR2 YFSETQ. J lost 6 bases, V lost 5 bases, and 5 bases had no gene match. This chain's CDR3 is CASSPSGGPNEQFF. CDR3 in DNA: TGCGCCAGCAGTCCTAGCGGGGGTCCCAATGAGCAGTTCTTC.

The gene calls are TRBV27 and TRBJ2-1, with 8 bases identical to TRBD2. This CDR3 has 16 residues. Germline CDR1 and CDR2: MNHEY and SMNVEV (reference sequence). V gave up 3 bases and J gave up 2 bases; unmatched junction bases: 6. Written as DNA, the CDR3 is TGTGCCAGCAGTTTCATTCTAGCGGGTGCCTACAATGAGCAGTTCTTC. Protein product: CASSFILAGAYNEQFF.

V is TRBV10-1 and J is TRBJ2-7, with 11 nucleotides matching TRBD1. Germline V gene lookup returns CDR1 WNHNN and CDR2 SYGVQD (reference sequence). The V segment lost 2 bases and the J segment 7 bases; nucleotides outside the gene matches: 7. CDR3 length: 15 amino acids. CDR3 coding DNA: TGCGCCAGCAGTGAGACCGGACAGGGGGCGCGTGAGCAGTACTTC. It encodes CASSETGQGAREQYF.